This T cell receptor beta chain is drawn from a study of blood T cell repertoires in COVID-19. Study details: Acute-phase and convalescent COVID-19 samples originated in the United States, Italy and Spain. T cells, B-cell-depleted T cells, or PBMCs provided the cDNA or gDNA that served as material.

V was shortened by 5 bases and J by 10 bases, with 12 bases between the two germline ends. The CDR3 is 12 amino acids. In the original processing: Amplification with reference gene primers provided the estimates of nucleated cell counts. The repertoire was sequenced with immunoSEQ multiplex PCR; TCRdb's copy has only in-frame clones and lacks some. D and trimming come from the DNA, and the V and J calls and clone size come from that table. The table has some 80,000 clones, roughly 84% seen once; the top ten hold roughly 20%. The sequenced material came from peripheral blood. The source of this sequence is a woman older than 75 in a cohort sampled during active or convalescent COVID-19. The chain carries TRBV12-3 or TRBV12-4 and TRBJ2-1, with D maybe TRBD1 (6 bases). The CDR3 DNA sequence: TGTGCCAGCAGTCCGGACAGTTGGGAGCAGTTCTTC. It encodes CASSPDSWEQFF.